A single sample is the source of the 30 T cell receptor beta chains below, sequenced in a study of regulatory T cells in long-lasting Graves disease. Arm-PCR of CDR3 regions and iRepertoire HTBI primers were used to build TCR beta libraries. TCRdb analysed the multiplex PCR reads with MiXCR anew, one entry per CDR3 protein. The repertoire has more than 300,000 distinct CDR3 sequences, under 20% of them found once; the top ten carry around 20%. Time point described: newly diagnosed GD, antithyroid drugs for less than 3 months. Generation of the TCR library employed RNA extracted from PBMCs. These data also formed part of another study, on T cells in Graves' hyperthyroidism and ophthalmopathy.

Here the sequenced sample was peripheral blood mononuclear cells (PBMCs), taken at new diagnosis, from a patient treated with antithyroid drugs. The origin of the receptors is a woman aged 18-30 years with Graves disease.

This clonotype showed up many times. The rearrangement uses TRBV24-1 and TRBJ2-5, with 9 positions matching TRBD2. CDR1 and CDR2 (germline): KGHDR, SFDVKD. V lost 7 bases, J lost 5 bases, and 10 bases stayed unmatched. This CDR3 is built from 15 residues. CDR3 sequence reads: CATSIAGALGETQYF. In nucleotides, the CDR3 is TGTGCCACCAGCATAGCGGGAGCCCTCGGGGAGACCCAGTACTTC.

This clonotype has only a few counts. A much larger clonotype is one base distant, so this may be a read error. J is TRBJ2-7 and V is TRBV11-2, with D possibly TRBD2 on 5 matching bases. The CDR3 sequence is 13 residues long. In germline, CDR1 is SGHAT, CDR2 FQNNGV. The CDR3 region is CTSSPSPSREQYF. Written as DNA, the CDR3 is TGTACCAGCAGCCCAAGCCCTAGCCGCGAGCAGTACTTC.

This clonotype appeared many times. The chain is built from TRBV20-1 and TRBJ1-2, with D unclear. The CDR3 spans 13 residues. Trimming took off 3 bases at V and 2 bases at J, with 10 bases between the two ends. CDR1 and CDR2 from the germline V gene are DFQATT and SNEGSKA (reference sequence). CDR3 sequence reads: CSASPPVNYGYTF. CDR3 in DNA: TGCAGTGCTAGCCCCCCAGTCAACTATGGCTACACCTTC.

This clonotype showed up many times. The chain has TRBV18 and TRBJ1-1, with D uncertain. Germline V lookup: CDR1 KGHSH, CDR2 LQKENI. The V gene lost 10 bases and the J gene lost 0 bases, with 15 bases spanning the gap. The CDR3 length is 14 residues. This chain's CDR3 is CATSKGIMNTEAFF. The CDR3 coding sequence is TGTGCCACCTCCAAAGGGATCATGAACACTGAAGCTTTCTTT. Variable domain in full (rest from reference TRBV18 and TRBJ1-1): NAGVMQNPRHLVRRRGQEARLRCSPMKGHSHVYWYRQLPEEGLKFMVYLQKENIIDESGMPKERFSAEFPKEGPSILRIQQVVRGDSAAYFCATSKGIMNTEAFFGQGTRLTVV.

This clonotype was recorded at least ten times. CDR3 DNA sequence: TGTGCCAGCAGTCGGACCCTGGATCAGCCCCAGCATTTT. It yields the protein CASSRTLDQPQHF. The chain combines TRBV12-3 or TRBV12-4 with TRBJ1-5; no definite D call. The ends were cut back, 5 bases at V and 5 bases at J, with 10 bases in the middle. CDR3 length: 13 amino acids.

This clonotype was picked up a small number of times. This rearrangement joins TRBV6-2 or TRBV6-3 to TRBJ2-4; no clear D. Between the trimmed V and J ends, which lost 6 bases and 7 bases, there was a span of 13 bases. The germline V gene has CDR1 MNHEY and CDR2 SVGEGT. The CDR3 loop spans 13 amino acids. This CDR3 reads CASSLVERNIQYF. In nucleotides, the CDR3 is TGTGCCAGCAGCCTTGTGGAGAGGAACATTCAGTACTTC.

This sequence joins TRBV2 and TRBJ1-5; D not certain. Trimming left V 3 bases short and J 1 base short, with 7 bases between. Germline loops: CDR1 SNHLY, CDR2 FYNNEI. The CDR3 spans 14 residues. The CDR3 DNA reads as TGTGCCAGCAGTGACGAGTTGAGCAATCAGCCCCAGCATTTT. Translated, it gives CASSDELSNQPQHF.

With regard to this clonotype: Given the absence of the conserved phenylalanine or tryptophan at the CDR3 end, a read error is likely. The DNA is left out, because the CDR3 cannot be placed on it with certainty; the CDR3 is given as TCRdb lists it. The chain carries TRBV18 and TRBJ1-1; the table names TRBD1, a call not compared with the DNA. A total of 15 residues make up the CDR3, ends included. Germline CDR1 and CDR2: KGHSH and LQKENI. The CDR3 is CASSPTGTGGTEALL.

This rearrangement joins TRBV7-2 to TRBJ2-3, with 11 bases aligning to TRBD2. CDR3 length equals 17 residues. After removal of 0 bases from V and 1 base from J, the junction contained 3 bases not matched to a gene. Germline V CDR1 and CDR2: SGHTA, FQGNSA. CDR3 residues: CASSLASTSGGTDTQYF. The CDR3 DNA reads TGTGCCAGCAGCTTAGCTTCGACTAGCGGGGGCACAGATACGCAGTATTTT.

J is TRBJ2-3 and V is TRBV20-1; D not certain. The CDR3 is 14 amino acids. Trimming pared 2 bases from V and 1 base from J, leaving 10 bases between. Germline-derived CDR1 and CDR2 are DFQATT and SNEGSKA (reference sequence). CDR3 sequence reads: CSARSTRGTDTQYF. In nucleotides, the CDR3 is TGCAGTGCTAGATCCACACGAGGCACAGATACGCAGTATTTT.

About this clonotype: This could be a read error, since a much larger clone is one nucleotide away. V is TRBV27 and J is TRBJ2-5, with 11 bases matching TRBD2. CDR1 and CDR2 from the germline V gene are MNHEY and SMNVEV (reference sequence). Trimming took 5 bases from V and 7 from J; bases not matched to a gene: 9. The CDR3 length is 15 residues. The CDR3 loop reads CASSPGTSGEGTQYF. The CDR3 DNA reads TGTGCCAGCAGTCCCGGGACTAGCGGAGAAGGGACCCAGTACTTC.

A word on this clonotype: A much bigger clone sits one base away, suggesting this may be a read error. V gene TRBV18 combines with J gene TRBJ1-1, with unresolved D. Looked up from germline, CDR1 is KGHSH and CDR2 is LQKENI. Trimming shortened V by 6 bases and J by 3 bases, and 14 bases separated the two germline ends. This CDR3 spans 14 amino acids. The CDR3 nucleotides read TGTGCCAGCTCGCCCTGGGTTGTTGACACTGAAGCTTTCTTT. Its translation is CASSPWVVDTEAFF. The variable domain in full, with the rest retrieved from reference TRBV18 and TRBJ1-1, is NAGVMQNPRHLVRRRGQEARLRCSPMKGHSHVYWYRQLPEEGLKFMVYLQKENIIDESGMPKERFSAEFPKEGPSILRIQQVVRGDSAAYFCASSPWVVDTEAFFGQGTRLTVV.

About this clonotype itself: A much larger clonotype is one base distant, so this may be a read error. A read error is likely, as this CDR3 ends without the conserved phenylalanine or tryptophan. The CDR3: CASSLTGTDTQYS. DNA of the CDR3: TGTGCCAGCAGCTTGACAGGCACAGATACGCAGTATTCT. The chain couples TRBV5-6 to TRBJ2-3; no reliable D call. The CDR3 is 13 amino acids. The germline V gene encodes CDR1 SGHDT and CDR2 YYEEEE. V was trimmed by 1 base and J by 1 base, leaving 4 bases between them.

This clonotype appeared many times. J is TRBJ2-1 and V is TRBV7-2; a weak D match, TRBD2 (6 bases). The CDR3 covers 15 residues. V lost 6 bases and J lost 0, with 12 bases in between. Germline CDR1 and CDR2: SGHTA and FQGNSA. The DNA for the CDR3 is TGTGCCAGCAGGATGGGAGGACACTCCTACAATGAGCAGTTCTTC. This translates into CASRMGGHSYNEQFF.

The chain recombines TRBV9 with TRBJ2-3, with TRBD2 matching 8 bases. TRBJ2-5 explains the end of the DNA better; the J call may be wrong. Germline lookup yields CDR1 SGDLS and CDR2 YYNGEE. The CDR3 extends over 15 amino acids. CDR3 nucleotide sequence: TGTGCCAGCAGCCCAGGCCGGGGGGGTAGCGAGACCCAGTACTTC. It codes for CASSPGRGGSETQYF.

This chain connects TRBV20-1 to TRBJ2-6; 8 bases align to TRBD1. J gave up 0 bases and V 0 bases, and 7 bases lay outside the gene matches. The germline V gene encodes CDR1 DFQATT and CDR2 SNEGSKA (reference sequence). This CDR3 is 18 amino acids long. Written as DNA, the CDR3 is TGCAGTGCTAGAGATGGGGCAGGGGGCCCCTCTGGGGCCAACGTCCTGACTTTC. Its translation: CSARDGAGGPSGANVLTF.

This clonotype was found a few times. The rearrangement joins TRBV7-2 to TRBJ2-7; D unresolved. Germline assignment: CDR1 SGHTA and CDR2 FQGNSA. V dropped 5 bases and J dropped 1 base, with 9 bases sitting between them. This CDR3 is built from 13 residues. The CDR3 protein is CASSKGGSYEQYF. In DNA, the CDR3 is TGTGCCAGCAGCAAGGGCGGATCCTACGAGCAGTACTTC.

V usage is TRBV28 and J usage is TRBJ1-2; D gene unclear. Germline assignment: CDR1 MDHEN and CDR2 SYDVKM. V was clipped by 2 bases and J by 10 bases, with 8 bases between them. CDR3 length: 11 amino acids. CDR3 nucleotides: TGTGCCAGCAGTTTACGGTATACCTACACCTTC. It is translated as CASSLRYTYTF.

The sample holds many counts of this clonotype. J is TRBJ2-3 and V is TRBV6-2 or TRBV6-3; D not certain. The germline gives CDR1 MNHEY, CDR2 SVGEGT. Trimming stripped 6 bases from V and 3 bases from J, with 10 bases between. The CDR3 length is 13 residues. The CDR3, as DNA: TGTGCCAGCAGGAAGGGCGGAACAGATACGCAGTATTTT. This translates into CASRKGGTDTQYF.

There are many counts of this clonotype. The rearrangement joins TRBV5-6 to TRBJ2-2; 8 bases fit TRBD1. The CDR3 is made up of 16 amino acids. The germline V gene has CDR1 SGHDT and CDR2 YYEEEE. V trimming: 2 bases; J trimming: 0 bases; junction bases outside the gene matches: 3. CDR3 sequence reads: CASSFDRGANTGELFF. The CDR3, as DNA: TGTGCCAGCAGCTTTGACAGGGGCGCGAACACCGGGGAGCTGTTTTTT.

The chain has TRBV15 and TRBJ2-2; the D gene is possibly TRBD1 (5 bases). The V end lost 4 bases, the J end lost 4 bases, and 13 bases lay between the germline ends. This CDR3 region has 15 residues. Germline CDR1 reads LNHNV; CDR2 reads YYDKDF (reference sequence). Here the CDR3 DNA reads TGTGCCACCAGCACCCCAGGGTGGTTCACCGGGGAGCTGTTTTTT. This translates into CATSTPGWFTGELFF. The variable domain in full, with the rest retrieved from reference TRBV15 and TRBJ2-2, is DAMVIQNPRYQVTQFGKPVTLSCSQTLNHNVMYWYQQKSSQAPKLLFHYYDKDFNNEADTPDNFQSRRPNTSFCFLDIRSPGLGDTAMYLCATSTPGWFTGELFFGEGSRLTVL.

This clonotype was counted between two and nine times. V is TRBV11-2 and J is TRBJ2-7; TRBD2 matches 9 bases. The CDR3 runs 19 residues. V lost 0 bases to trimming and J lost 2 bases; unmatched junction nucleotides: 14. Germline assignment: CDR1 SGHAT and CDR2 FQNNGV. CDR3 amino acids: CASSLEARVGLAKTYEQYF. The CDR3 DNA is TGTGCCAGCAGCTTAGAGGCCAGGGTCGGACTAGCGAAGACCTACGAGCAGTACTTC.

Only a few counts were recorded for this clonotype. The chain links TRBV5-1 to TRBJ2-5; D is possibly TRBD1 or TRBD2 (6 bases each). Germline loops: CDR1 SGHRS, CDR2 YFSETQ. The CDR3 runs to 14 residues. The V and J ends lost 4 bases and 1 base respectively, with 11 bases between them. Here the CDR3 reads CASSPGASQETQYF. As DNA, the CDR3 is TGCGCCAGCAGCCCGGGGGCTAGCCAAGAGACCCAGTACTTC.

The chain combines TRBV7-3 with TRBJ1-2; TRBD1 is a possible D gene (5 bases). Germline V gene lookup returns CDR1 SGHTA and CDR2 FQGTGA. The CDR3 is made up of 13 amino acids. Trimming left V 6 bases short and J 3 bases short, with 11 bases between. CDR3 sequence: CASSSTTDYGYTF. Here the CDR3 DNA reads TGTGCCAGCAGTTCCACGACAGACTATGGCTACACCTTC.

V gene TRBV27 combines with J gene TRBJ1-2; D is unresolved. Germline V gene data show CDR1 as MNHEY and CDR2 as SMNVEV (reference sequence). Trimming took off 10 bases at V and 7 bases at J, with 13 bases between the two ends. The CDR3 runs 11 residues. CDR3 nucleotide sequence: TGTGCCACCACGGCTGGAGCTGGCTACACCTTC. Residues: CATTAGAGYTF.

This clonotype came up many times. The chain joins TRBV7-8 to TRBJ1-4, with 8 bases aligning to TRBD1. The germline CDR1 and CDR2 sequences are SGHVS and FQNEAQ. The CDR3 is made up of 14 amino acids. The V and J ends lost 4 bases and 8 bases, in that order; junction bases with no gene match: 6. CDR3 protein: CASSWGQAEEKLFF. For the CDR3, the DNA is TGTGCCAGCAGCTGGGGACAGGCGGAAGAAAAACTGTTTTTT.

This clonotype was detected a few times. The chain couples TRBV5-1 to TRBJ2-2, with a possible D match to TRBD2 (5 bases). Germline V gene lookup returns CDR1 SGHRS and CDR2 YFSETQ. Trimming took 5 bases from V and 6 from J, leaving 14 bases between them. The CDR3 runs 14 residues. In nucleotides, the CDR3 is TGCGCCAGCAGTCGGGAAGTGCAAGCCGGGGAGCTGTTTTTT. It is translated as CASSREVQAGELFF.

The table lists this clonotype with many counts. J is TRBJ2-5 and V is TRBV6-1; TRBD1 might be the D (5 bases). V was cut by 7 bases and J by 5 bases, with 11 bases left in between. Germline V gene data show CDR1 as MNHNS and CDR2 as SASEGT. CDR3 size: 12 residues. The CDR3 is CASKGPGETQYF. CDR3 nucleotides: TGTGCCAGCAAGGGTCCAGGGGAGACCCAGTACTTC.

The chain uses TRBV5-1 and TRBJ2-2; TRBD2 matches 8 bases. This CDR3 is 18 amino acids long. The V gene end was trimmed by 1 base and the J gene end by 0 bases; junction bases not matched to a gene: 8. Looked up from germline, CDR1 is SGHRS and CDR2 is YFSETQ. CDR3: CASSLRLAGNANTGELFF. For the CDR3, the DNA is TGCGCCAGCAGCTTGAGGCTAGCGGGTAACGCGAACACCGGGGAGCTGTTTTTT. Looking up the rest from reference TRBV5-1 and TRBJ2-2 gives the full variable domain: KAGVTQTPRYLIKTRGQQVTLSCSPISGHRSVSWYQQTPGQGLQFLFEYFSETQRNKGNFPGRFSGRQFSNSRSEMNVSTLELGDSALYLCASSLRLAGNANTGELFFGEGSRLTVL.

This clonotype was seen ten or more times. As DNA, the CDR3 is TGTGCTAGTGCCTTACTAGCGGGAGACACAGATACGCAGTATTTT. Translating gives CASALLAGDTDTQYF. The chain employs TRBV12-5 and TRBJ2-3, with 11 bases identical to TRBD2. The CDR3 spans 15 residues. Germline CDR1 is LGHNT and CDR2 is FRNRAP. V shed 7 bases and J 2 bases; nucleotides not matched to a gene: 5.